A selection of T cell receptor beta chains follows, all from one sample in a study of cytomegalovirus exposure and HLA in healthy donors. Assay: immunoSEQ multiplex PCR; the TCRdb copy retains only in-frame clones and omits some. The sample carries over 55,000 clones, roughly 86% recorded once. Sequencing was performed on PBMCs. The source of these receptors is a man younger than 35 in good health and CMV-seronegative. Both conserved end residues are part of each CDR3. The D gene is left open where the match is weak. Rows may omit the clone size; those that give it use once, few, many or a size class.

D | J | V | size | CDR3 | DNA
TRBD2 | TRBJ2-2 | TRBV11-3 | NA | CASRGGGAQNTGELFF | TGTGCCAGCAGAGGCGGGGGGGCACAGAACACCGGGGAGCTGTTTTTT
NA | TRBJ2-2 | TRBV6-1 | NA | CASKEGAGTGELFF | TGTGCCAGCAAGGAGGGGGCGGGCACCGGGGAGCTGTTTTTT
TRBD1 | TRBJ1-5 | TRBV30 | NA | CAWGGDRGLWGQPQHF | TGTGCCTGGGGGGGGGACAGGGGCTTATGGGGTCAGCCCCAGCATTTT
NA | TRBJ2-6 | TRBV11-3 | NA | CASSGLGGANVLTF | TGTGCCAGCTCAGGGTTGGGGGGGGCCAACGTCCTGACTTTC
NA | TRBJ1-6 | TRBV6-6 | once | CASSYSWGGDNSPLHF | TGTGCCAGCAGTTACTCGTGGGGGGGCGATAATTCACCCCTCCACTTT
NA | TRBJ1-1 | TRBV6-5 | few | CASSLGEGFEAFF | TGTGCCAGCTCACTGGGGGAGGGGTTTGAGGCTTTCTTT
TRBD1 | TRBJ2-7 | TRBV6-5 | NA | CASSLRTGIHEQYF | TGTGCCAGCAGTCTTAGGACAGGGATCCACGAGCAGTACTTC
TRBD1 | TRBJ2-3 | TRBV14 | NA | CASSPLGTASTDTQYF | TGTGCCAGCAGCCCTCTCGGGACAGCTTCCACAGATACGCAGTATTTT
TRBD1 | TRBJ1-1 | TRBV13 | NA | CASSGQENTEAFF | TGTGCCAGCAGCGGACAGGAGAACACTGAAGCTTTCTTT
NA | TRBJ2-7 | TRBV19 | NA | CASSIGAGTSEQYF | TGTGCCAGTAGTATAGGGGCAGGGACAAGCGAGCAGTACTTC